The following is a TCR beta chain sequence with its context. The antigen is not known. Other DNA sequences in the same sample also yield this CDR3. These data are taken from a study of shared clonotypes between healthy human individuals. Study-wide background: For every donor, three CD4 naive, three CD4 memory, two CD8 naive and one CD8 memory plates were used.

Findings and caveats of the study: For naive CD4 cells, roughly 5% of clonotypes were shared across a handful of donors.

Under the authors' procedure: ImmunoSEQ sequences covered only the junction and lacked quality scores; filtering therefore differed. The method was immunoSEQ multiplex PCR; TCRdb's version includes in-frame clones alone and lacks a portion of them. That table supplies the V and J calls and clone size; D and trimming were determined from the DNA. This table holds some 2,000,000 clones, roughly 96% found once. V shed 1 base, J shed 4 bases, and the junction held 2 bases outside the gene matches. The germline V gene encodes CDR1 MGHRA and CDR2 YSYEKL. This CDR3 has 15 amino acids. The sequence came from a man aged 18 to 30 in good health. The sequencing sample was made of naive CD4+ T cells sorted from blood. Subset here: CD45RA+ positively selected. The chain recombines TRBV4-1 with TRBJ2-7; TRBD1 aligns across 12 bases. CDR3 nucleotide sequence: TGCGCCAGCAGCCAAGGGGACAGGGGGCGATACGAGCAGTACTTC. It yields the protein CASSQGDRGRYEQYF.